This is a list of T cell receptor beta chains from one sample in a study of T cell responses to AZD1222 COVID-19 vaccine. This table comes from immunoSEQ multiplex PCR, and its TCRdb copy is limited to in-frame clones, with some not included. The sample carries about 100,000 clones, around nine tenths recorded once. This material consisted of peripheral blood, taken on day 0 of AZD1222 vaccination. These receptors originate from an adult in good health. Both conserved end residues are part of each CDR3. The order of the fields is CDR3 DNA, CDR3 protein, V gene, J gene, clone size, D gene. D genes are given only for firm matches. A clone size is listed for some rows: how often the clone was seen (once, few, many), or a class if it is expanded.

TGCGCCAGCAGCGGCGGGACAGCTGGAAACACCATATATTTT	CASSGGTAGNTIYF	TRBV5-1	TRBJ1-3	.	TRBD1
TGTGCCAGCAAGGACACCGAGACCCAGTACTTC	CASKDTETQYF	TRBV12-3/TRBV12-4	TRBJ2-5	.	.
TGTGCCAGCAGTCAGGACAGGGAAACCGGAAACACCATATATTTT	CASSQDRETGNTIYF	TRBV6-5	TRBJ1-3	.	TRBD1
TGTGCCAGCAGCCAGACAGCCGGCCGGACTGAAGCTTTCTTT	CASSQTAGRTEAFF	TRBV13	TRBJ1-1	.	.
TGTGCCAGCAGTAAAAGCCAGGGGTCTGGAAACACCATATATTTT	CASSKSQGSGNTIYF	TRBV6-5	TRBJ1-3	.	.
TGTGCCATCAGTGAGCTAGCGGGGGACCTCAATGAGCAGTTCTTC	CAISELAGDLNEQFF	TRBV10-3	TRBJ2-1	.	TRBD2
TGTGCCAGCAGCTCTTGGACAGGCTACGAGCAGTACTTC	CASSSWTGYEQYF	TRBV7-2	TRBJ2-7	once	TRBD1
TGTGCCAGCAGTCGACCCGGGAGGCAGAGGGAGACCCAGTACTTC	CASSRPGRQRETQYF	TRBV3-1/TRBV3-2	TRBJ2-5	.	TRBD2
TGTGCCAGCAGCCCAACCGGGGACGCCGGGGAGCTGTTTTTT	CASSPTGDAGELFF	TRBV9	TRBJ2-2	.	.
TGTGCCAGCAGCGGAACGGGGTCCGCGGGCTACACCTTC	CASSGTGSAGYTF	TRBV12-3/TRBV12-4	TRBJ1-2	.	.
TGCGCCAGCAGCTTGGGTACAGGCGTAGAGGCTGGCTACACCTTC	CASSLGTGVEAGYTF	TRBV5-1	TRBJ1-2	.	.
TGTGCCAGCGCCTATTCGGGGGGCTACACCTTC	CASAYSGGYTF	TRBV2	TRBJ1-2	.	.
TGCGCCAGCAGCCCAGGCCAAGGGGTTGGGGATACGCAGTATTTT	CASSPGQGVGDTQYF	TRBV4-1	TRBJ2-3	once	.
TGTGCCAGTAGTATACGGCAGGACACTGAAGCTTTCTTT	CASSIRQDTEAFF	TRBV19	TRBJ1-1	.	.
TGTGCCAGCAGCCCGTTTCAGTCTGGCTACACCTTC	CASSPFQSGYTF	TRBV5-6	TRBJ1-2	.	.
TGTGCCAGCAGTTTTACGGATGGCTACACCTTC	CASSFTDGYTF	TRBV28	TRBJ1-2	.	.
TGTGCCAGCAGCTCCTTAACCGGGACAGGCTATGGCTACACCTTC	CASSSLTGTGYGYTF	TRBV6-4	TRBJ1-2	.	TRBD1
TGTGCCAGCAGCCTTAATGCGGGACTAGCCACAGATACGCAGTATTTT	CASSLNAGLATDTQYF	TRBV27	TRBJ2-3	once	TRBD2
TGCGCCAGCAGTGGCAGCCCCGCAAACAGGAACACTGAAGCTTTCTTT	CASSGSPANRNTEAFF	TRBV5-1	TRBJ1-1	.	.
TGCAGCGTTGGGACAGTGGGAGGGGATCAGCCCCAGCATTTT	CSVGTVGGDQPQHF	TRBV29-1	TRBJ1-5	.	.
TGTGCCAGCAGCCAATCATATAATCAGCCCCAGCATTTT	CASSQSYNQPQHF	TRBV11-2	TRBJ1-5	.	.
TGTGCCAGCAGCCGCGGGTCCAGCAATCAGCCCCAGCATTTT	CASSRGSSNQPQHF	TRBV27	TRBJ1-5	.	.
TGTGCCAGCAGCGTGGGACCGGACTTCTCCGAGCAGTACTTC	CASSVGPDFSEQYF	TRBV9	TRBJ2-7	.	.
TGTGCCAGCAGTCGACCAGGGGACACCGGGGAGCTGTTTTTT	CASSRPGDTGELFF	TRBV28	TRBJ2-2	.	.
TGTGCCAGTAGTACTTCGGGGCATTCGGGCACTGAAGCTTTCTTT	CASSTSGHSGTEAFF	TRBV19	TRBJ1-1	.	.